This is a list of T cell receptor beta chains from one sample in a study of T cells in Graves' hyperthyroidism and ophthalmopathy. TCRdb re-called the multiplex PCR reads through MiXCR, storing one row per CDR3 protein. Here the sample spans around 200,000 distinct CDR3 sequences, about 18% being singletons. The sequenced sample was blood. These receptors were obtained from a woman aged 45 to 65 with Graves' hyperthyroidism. The CDR3 runs from the conserved cysteine through the conserved F or W. D genes are given only for firm matches. Expanded clones get a size class; other rows say once, few or many, or leave the size out.

V gene	CDR3 length	J gene	D gene	clone size	CDR3 DNA	CDR3 protein
TRBV29-1	12	TRBJ1-4	TRBD1	many	TGCAGCGTGGGACAGGGCGGCGAAAAACTGTTTTTT	CSVGQGGEKLFF
TRBV29-1	14	TRBJ2-1	TRBD1	many	TGCAGCGTTGAAGGGGACAGGTTCTACAATGAGCAGTTCTTC	CSVEGDRFYNEQFF
TRBV10-3	13	TRBJ2-3	NA	NA	TGTGCCATCAGTGATGGCAGCACAGATACGCAGTATTTT	CAISDGSTDTQYF
TRBV6-1	15	TRBJ1-5	NA	many	TGTGCCAGCAGTTCCGATCTCTGGGGCGCTCAGCCCCAGCATTTT	CASSSDLWGAQPQHF
TRBV6-2/TRBV6-3	16	TRBJ1-3	NA	NA	TGTGCCAGCAGTTATGTAAGGTCGAACTCTGGAAACACCATATATTTT	CASSYVRSNSGNTIYF
TRBV4-1	14	TRBJ1-2	TRBD1	many	TGCGCCAGCAACACAACAGGGGGCAGCTATGGCTACACCTTC	CASNTTGGSYGYTF
TRBV18	13	TRBJ2-3	NA	many	TGTGCCAGCTCACCACAAAACACAGATACGCAGTATTTT	CASSPQNTDTQYF
TRBV10-3	14	TRBJ1-1	TRBD1	many	TGTGCCATCAGGGGACAGGGGTTGGTCACTGAAGCTTTCTTT	CAIRGQGLVTEAFF
TRBV12-3/TRBV12-4	15	TRBJ2-6	NA	many	TGTGCCAGCAGTATACAGGGTCCTGGGGCCAACGTCCTGACTTTC	CASSIQGPGANVLTF
TRBV19	15	TRBJ1-1	NA	many	TGTGCCAGTAGTATAGTCGGGGCGGCGAACACTGAAGCTTTCTTT	CASSIVGAANTEAFF
TRBV12-3/TRBV12-4	13	TRBJ2-1	NA	NA	TGTGCCAGCAGTTCAGACCCCTCTGGGGAGCAGTTCTTC	CASSSDPSGEQFF
TRBV5-6	14	TRBJ2-7	NA	many	TGTGCCAGCAGCCCAGGGACAATCGTAGACGAGCAGTACTTC	CASSPGTIVDEQYF
TRBV28	15	TRBJ2-7	TRBD1	many	TGTGCCAGCACCCCCATTGGGACAGGATCCTACGAGCAGTACTTC	CASTPIGTGSYEQYF
TRBV18	13	TRBJ1-1	NA	many	TGTGCCAGCTCAGAGGGGGAGGTAACTGAAGCTTTCTTT	CASSEGEVTEAFF
TRBV9	17	TRBJ1-2	TRBD1	many	TGTGCCAGCACCCTTGGCGGGACAGGGGACAATAACTATGGCTACACCTTC	CASTLGGTGDNNYGYTF
TRBV5-1	12	TRBJ1-5	NA	NA	TGCGCCAGCAGCTTGGATGGTCAGCCCCAGCATTTT	CASSLDGQPQHF
TRBV27	15	TRBJ2-1	TRBD1	NA	TGTGCCAGCAGTTTATCGAGGGACAGGGTTAATGAGCAGTTCTTC	CASSLSRDRVNEQFF
TRBV5-1	17	TRBJ1-2	NA	NA	TGCGCCAGCAGCCCTCGGACTAATTCTCTTTCTAACTATGGCTACACCTTC	CASSPRTNSLSNYGYTF
TRBV19	13	TRBJ2-1	TRBD1	many	TGTGCCAGTAGCAGACAGGGACGGAATGAGCAGTTCTTC	CASSRQGRNEQFF
TRBV7-2	15	TRBJ1-1	NA	NA	TGTGCCAGCACTCGGCAGGGATCCGTCCGCACTGAAGCTTTCTTT	CASTRQGSVRTEAFF
TRBV5-8	14	TRBJ1-1	NA	many	TGTGCCAGCAGCTTGGGATATTCGGGCACTGAAGCTTTCTTT	CASSLGYSGTEAFF
TRBV12-3/TRBV12-4	13	TRBJ1-1	NA	many	TGTGCCAGCAGTTTAGGGGGAAACACTGGAGCTTTCTTT	CASSLGGNTGAFF
TRBV6-5	17	TRBJ2-7	TRBD2	NA	TGTGCCAGCAGTTACGCTGCACTAGCGAAGAAACCGAGGGAGCAGTACTTC	CASSYAALAKKPREQYF
TRBV2	16	TRBJ2-3	TRBD2	many	TGTGCCAGCAGCGAAGGACTAGCGGGGCGCACAGATACGCAGTATTTT	CASSEGLAGRTDTQYF
TRBV15	14	TRBJ1-2	NA	few	TGTGCCACCAGCAGAGATTCAGGGTTCTATGGCTACACCTTC	CATSRDSGFYGYTF
TRBV29-1	14	TRBJ1-4	TRBD1	few	TGCAGCGTTGAGACGGACAGGGGGGGTGAAAAACTGTTTTTT	CSVETDRGGEKLFF
TRBV7-9	17	TRBJ1-2	TRBD1	many	TGTGCCAGCAGCTCCGAAAGACAGGGGGCAGCTAACTATGGCTACACCTTC	CASSSERQGAANYGYTF
TRBV7-8	17	TRBJ1-4	NA	many	TGTGCCAGCAGCCGATGGGGGGGGCCGGCAACTAATGAAAAACTGTTTTTT	CASSRWGGPATNEKLFF
TRBV20-1	15	TRBJ1-6	NA	many	TGCAGTGCTTTACCACAGGGTGGCTATAATTCACCCCTCCACTTT	CSALPQGGYNSPLHF
TRBV7-9	15	TRBJ1-1	NA	NA	TGTGCCAGCAGCTTACCGTCCGGGATGAACACTGAAGCTTTCTTT	CASSLPSGMNTEAFF
TRBV11-2	15	TRBJ1-5	NA	many	TGTGCCAGCAGCTCAGGGGAGATTAGCAATCAGCCCCAGCATTTT	CASSSGEISNQPQHF
TRBV5-1	16	TRBJ2-1	NA	many	TGCGCCAGCAGCTTGGCCATTAGGGGCTCCTACAATGAGCAGTTCTTC	CASSLAIRGSYNEQFF
TRBV18	17	TRBJ1-5	TRBD1	NA	TGTGCCAGCCCACCGCCAGGGACAGGCGGGTACAATCAGCCCCAGCATTTT	CASPPPGTGGYNQPQHF
TRBV9	14	TRBJ2-1	NA	many	TGTGCCAGCAGCGTAGGGAGCTCCTACAATGAGCAGTTCTTC	CASSVGSSYNEQFF
TRBV10-1	14	TRBJ2-3	NA	NA	TGCGCCAGCAGTGAAGGGGGAAGCAGGGATACGCAGTATTTT	CASSEGGSRDTQYF
TRBV19	13	TRBJ1-2	NA	many	TGTGCCAGTAGTACACAGGGAGGCTATGGCTACACCTTC	CASSTQGGYGYTF